The subject of this entry is one TCR beta chain. Here immunoSEQ multiplex PCR was the method, and the copy in TCRdb shows in-frame clones only, minus some. The sample records about 78,000 clones, roughly 94% being singletons. Trimming cost V 5 bases and J 0 bases; bases outside gene matches: 6. This CDR3 contains 16 residues. Per germline, CDR1 SGHAT and CDR2 FQNNGV. The data are from a study of technical replicates of blood from four donors. V gene TRBV11-2 combines with J gene TRBJ2-3, with TRBD2 matching over 9 bases. The specimen was T cells isolated from PBMCs. This sequence was found in a human donor in good health. CDR3 sequence (DNA): TGTGCCAGCAGCCGACGAACTAGCGGGAGCACAGATACGCAGTATTTT. Translation: CASSRRTSGSTDTQYF. The variable domain in full, completed from reference TRBV11-2 and TRBJ2-3, reads EAGVAQSPRYKIIEKRQSVAFWCNPISGHATLYWYQQILGQGPKLLIQFQNNGVVDDSQLPKDRFSAERLKGVDSTLKIQPAKLEDSAVYLCASSRRTSGSTDTQYFGPGTRLTVL.